The rows below give T cell receptor beta chains drawn from one sample of a study of T cell repertoires in cytomegalovirus infection. Their cognate antigens are unknown. TCRdb called the reads again in MiXCR, with one record for every CDR3 protein. The profile shows approximately 470,000 distinct CDR3 sequences, about 39% of them singletons. Source: cultured PBMCs, taken from culture after CMV antigen stimulation. Every receptor here comes from a human donor in good health (CMV status not recorded). Some clones in this sample may be carry-over from other donors' samples. CDR3s include the opening cysteine and the closing phenylalanine or tryptophan. The D gene is left open where the match is weak. The size field is filled for only some rows; it gives once, few, many or a size class.

size	J	V	D	CDR3	DNA
-	TRBJ2-5	TRBV7-2	TRBD1	CASSDRDRGIETQYF	TGTGCCAGCAGCGACCGGGACAGGGGCATAGAGACCCAGTACTTC
-	TRBJ1-2	TRBV6-6	-	CASSERTAAWGYTF	TGTGCCAGCAGTGAGAGGACAGCTGCTTGGGGCTACACCTTC
few	TRBJ2-3	TRBV7-2	-	CASTQGDTQYF	TGTGCCAGCACCCAAGGGGATACGCAGTATTTT
-	TRBJ2-2	TRBV7-2	TRBD1	CASSPRQGVGELFF	TGTGCCAGCAGCCCCAGACAGGGGGTCGGGGAGCTGTTTTTT
-	TRBJ2-1	TRBV7-9	TRBD1	CASSLRQGRNEQFF	TGTGCCAGCAGCCTCAGACAGGGACGGAATGAGCAGTTCTTC
-	TRBJ2-2	TRBV19	TRBD2	CASSRTSGGARGELFF	TGTGCCAGTAGTAGGACTAGCGGGGGTGCACGTGGGGAGCTGTTTTTT
-	TRBJ1-2	TRBV4-1	-	CASSQETGANYGYTF	TGCGCCAGCAGCCAAGAAACAGGTGCTAACTATGGCTACACCTTC
few	TRBJ2-3	TRBV29-1	-	CSVLGGGPKYTQYF	TGCAGCGTTCTAGGGGGAGGGCCTAAGTATACGCAGTATTTT
few	TRBJ2-2	TRBV7-2	-	CASSSFLTGPSGELFF	TGTGCCAGCAGCTCCTTCCTCACAGGGCCTAGCGGGGAGCTGTTTTTT
-	TRBJ2-2	TRBV7-9	-	CASSLDDLSRLTGELFF	TGTGCCAGCAGCTTAGACGATCTCTCTAGACTCACCGGGGAGCTGTTTTTT
-	TRBJ2-3	TRBV7-2	-	CASSFMWQDTQYF	TGTGCCAGCAGCTTCATGTGGCAAGATACGCAGTATTTT
-	TRBJ2-7	TRBV4-3	-	CASSQYWGSYEQYF	TGCGCCAGCAGCCAATATTGGGGCTCCTACGAGCAGTACTTC
once	TRBJ1-1	TRBV12-5	-	CASGQTRGTEAFF	TGTGCTAGTGGTCAAACCAGGGGCACTGAAGCTTTCTTT
few	TRBJ2-7	TRBV7-2	-	CASSLRDPSYEQYF	TGTGCCAGCAGCTTAAGGGACCCCTCCTACGAGCAGTACTTC
-	TRBJ2-5	TRBV2	-	CASSELGSGQETQYF	TGTGCCAGCAGTGAACTGGGGTCAGGGCAAGAGACCCAGTACTTC
few	TRBJ1-4	TRBV20-1	TRBD1	CSAGSGTGDEKLFF	TGCAGTGCTGGATCCGGGACAGGGGATGAAAAACTGTTTTTT
few	TRBJ2-1	TRBV5-4	TRBD2	CASSRFGLAGGRNEQFF	TGTGCCAGCAGTCGTTTTGGATTGGCGGGGGGGCGGAATGAGCAGTTCTTC
-	TRBJ2-7	TRBV6-2/TRBV6-3	-	CASSYGVGRGNEQYF	TGTGCCAGCAGTTACGGAGTCGGCAGGGGAAACGAGCAGTACTTC
-	TRBJ2-1	TRBV5-1	-	CASSAGTTDSYNEQFF	TGCGCCAGCAGCGCCGGGACAACTGATTCCTACAATGAGCAGTTCTTC
-	TRBJ2-7	TRBV27	-	CASSLSGGDFYEQYF	TGTGCCAGCAGTTTAAGCGGAGGGGATTTCTACGAGCAGTACTTC
-	TRBJ1-4	TRBV7-4	-	CASSPPLGGRGGDEKLFF	TGTGCCAGCAGCCCCCCGCTAGGGGGGAGGGGAGGAGATGAAAAACTGTTTTTT
-	TRBJ2-7	TRBV7-9	-	CASSLVTVSYEQYF	TGTGCCAGCAGCTTAGTAACTGTCAGCTACGAGCAGTACTTC
-	TRBJ2-2	TRBV6-2/TRBV6-3	-	CASSSRGELFF	TGTGCCAGCAGCTCAAGAGGGGAGCTGTTTTTT
few	TRBJ1-4	TRBV7-2	-	CASSSPAARKLFF	TGTGCCAGCAGCTCCCCTGCCGCTCGAAAACTGTTTTTT
-	TRBJ2-1	TRBV19	-	CASSIGGWGSRPFF	TGTGCCAGTAGTATAGGGGGTTGGGGGTCTCGGCCGTTCTTC
-	TRBJ1-5	TRBV18	-	CASSQGEDQPQHF	TGTGCCAGCTCACAAGGGGAGGATCAGCCCCAGCATTTT
-	TRBJ1-5	TRBV20-1	-	CSARLSNNQPQHF	TGCAGTGCTAGACTATCGAACAATCAGCCCCAGCATTTT
-	TRBJ2-1	TRBV7-2	-	CASSYLYNEQFF	TGTGCCAGCAGCTACCTGTACAATGAGCAGTTCTTC
-	TRBJ2-1	TRBV12-3/TRBV12-4	-	CASSLRAASYNEQFF	TGTGCCAGCAGTTTGAGGGCCGCGTCCTACAATGAGCAGTTCTTC
few	TRBJ2-1	TRBV6-6	TRBD1	CASSYWGTGEIKMQFF	TGTGCCAGCAGTTACTGGGGGACAGGGGAGATAAAAATGCAGTTCTTC
-	TRBJ1-5	TRBV12-3/TRBV12-4	-	CASSPNRQPQHF	TGTGCCAGCAGCCCTAATCGGCAGCCCCAGCATTTT
-	TRBJ2-7	TRBV2	TRBD1	CASRLGQGSYEQYF	TGTGCCAGCAGATTGGGACAGGGCTCCTACGAGCAGTACTTC
-	TRBJ2-5	TRBV12-3/TRBV12-4	-	CASSFREPQETQYF	TGTGCCAGCAGTTTCCGTGAACCTCAAGAGACCCAGTACTTC
-	TRBJ1-3	TRBV7-2	-	CASSSRLSSGNTIYF	TGTGCCAGCAGCTCGAGACTAAGCTCTGGAAACACCATATATTTT
-	TRBJ2-2	TRBV2	-	CATKRQSGELFF	TGTGCCACCAAGAGGCAGTCCGGGGAGCTGTTTTTT
few	TRBJ2-7	TRBV6-1	-	CASSVGPLLEQYF	TGTGCCAGCAGTGTGGGTCCCCTCCTCGAGCAGTACTTC
-	TRBJ2-2	TRBV27	-	CASSLFQRGPTGELFF	TGTGCCAGCAGTTTATTCCAGCGCGGTCCCACCGGGGAGCTGTTTTTT
few	TRBJ2-5	TRBV20-1	-	CSAQERETQYF	TGCAGTGCGCAGGAGAGAGAGACCCAGTACTTC
-	TRBJ2-2	TRBV7-2	TRBD2	CASSLHAGVVTGELFF	TGTGCCAGCAGCTTACATGCGGGGGTAGTCACCGGGGAGCTGTTTTTT
-	TRBJ2-7	TRBV7-9	TRBD2	CASRSLAVYEQYF	TGTGCCAGCCGCTCACTAGCGGTATACGAGCAGTACTTC
-	TRBJ2-7	TRBV27	-	CASSLRQVYTGPYEQYF	TGTGCCAGCAGTCTCAGACAGGTCTATACGGGACCCTACGAGCAGTACTTC
-	TRBJ2-3	TRBV7-2	-	CASSFGETDTQYF	TGTGCCAGCAGCTTCGGGGAGACAGATACGCAGTATTTT
-	TRBJ1-1	TRBV19	TRBD1	CASRDRMNTEAFF	TGTGCCAGTAGGGACAGGATGAACACTGAAGCTTTCTTT
-	TRBJ2-5	TRBV6-2/TRBV6-3	-	CASSSFSQDSGETQYF	TGTGCCAGCAGTTCTTTCTCCCAGGACAGCGGAGAGACCCAGTACTTC
many	TRBJ2-4	TRBV7-2	-	CASSLRGMLAKNIQYF	TGTGCCAGCAGCCTGCGGGGTATGCTAGCCAAAAACATTCAGTACTTC
few	TRBJ2-3	TRBV7-6	-	CASSLELDTQYF	TGTGCCAGCAGCTTAGAGTTGGATACGCAGTATTTT
-	TRBJ1-1	TRBV12-3/TRBV12-4	-	CASSGRQGAFF	TGTGCCAGCAGTGGAAGACAAGGAGCTTTCTTT
-	TRBJ2-1	TRBV10-3	TRBD2	CAISSTSGGENYNEQFF	TGTGCCATCAGCTCGACTAGCGGGGGGGAAAATTACAATGAGCAGTTCTTC
-	TRBJ1-1	TRBV12-5	-	CASSDSKNTEAFF	TGTGCTAGTTCCGACTCGAAGAACACTGAAGCTTTCTTT
many	TRBJ2-5	TRBV7-2	-	CASSRDLTGLPGLGTQYF	TGTGCCAGCAGCCGAGACCTCACGGGACTCCCGGGGCTTGGGACCCAGTACTTC
-	TRBJ2-1	TRBV19	-	CASSIGDNEQFF	TGTGCCAGTAGTATTGGAGATAATGAGCAGTTCTTC
-	TRBJ1-4	TRBV7-6	-	CASSRRTAEKLFF	TGTGCCAGCAGCCGCCGGACCGCCGAAAAACTGTTTTTT
many	TRBJ2-3	TRBV7-2	TRBD2	CASSFPLGTNTDTQYF	TGTGCCAGCAGCTTTCCGCTCGGGACTAACACAGATACGCAGTATTTT
-	TRBJ1-3	TRBV18	-	CASSPVDGNTIYF	TGTGCCAGCTCACCGGTCGACGGAAACACCATATATTTT
-	TRBJ2-2	TRBV5-5	-	CASSLIAGTDTGELFF	TGTGCCAGCAGCTTAATAGCGGGGACAGACACCGGGGAGCTGTTTTTT
-	TRBJ2-3	TRBV11-1	-	CASSSMISTDTQYF	TGTGCCAGCAGCTCGATGATTAGCACAGATACGCAGTATTTT
-	TRBJ2-1	TRBV5-4	TRBD2	CASSPKRERHNEQFF	TGTGCCAGCAGTCCGAAGCGGGAGAGACACAATGAGCAGTTCTTC